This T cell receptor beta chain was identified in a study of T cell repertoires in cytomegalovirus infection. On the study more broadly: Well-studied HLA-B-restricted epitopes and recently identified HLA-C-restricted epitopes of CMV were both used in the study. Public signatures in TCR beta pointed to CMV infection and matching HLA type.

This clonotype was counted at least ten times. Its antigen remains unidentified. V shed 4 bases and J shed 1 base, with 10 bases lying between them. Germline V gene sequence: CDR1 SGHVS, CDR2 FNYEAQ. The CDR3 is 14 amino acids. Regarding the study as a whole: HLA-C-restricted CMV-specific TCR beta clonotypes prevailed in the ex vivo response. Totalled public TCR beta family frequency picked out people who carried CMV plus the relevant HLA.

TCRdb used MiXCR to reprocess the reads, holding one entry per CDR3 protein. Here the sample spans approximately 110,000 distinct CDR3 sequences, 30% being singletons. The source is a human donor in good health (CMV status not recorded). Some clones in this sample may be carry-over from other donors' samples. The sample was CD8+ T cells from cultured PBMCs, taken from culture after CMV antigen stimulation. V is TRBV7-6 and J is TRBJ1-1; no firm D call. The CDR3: CASSSLGTNTEAFF. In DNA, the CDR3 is TGTGCCAGCAGCTCCTTGGGTACGAACACTGAAGCTTTCTTT.